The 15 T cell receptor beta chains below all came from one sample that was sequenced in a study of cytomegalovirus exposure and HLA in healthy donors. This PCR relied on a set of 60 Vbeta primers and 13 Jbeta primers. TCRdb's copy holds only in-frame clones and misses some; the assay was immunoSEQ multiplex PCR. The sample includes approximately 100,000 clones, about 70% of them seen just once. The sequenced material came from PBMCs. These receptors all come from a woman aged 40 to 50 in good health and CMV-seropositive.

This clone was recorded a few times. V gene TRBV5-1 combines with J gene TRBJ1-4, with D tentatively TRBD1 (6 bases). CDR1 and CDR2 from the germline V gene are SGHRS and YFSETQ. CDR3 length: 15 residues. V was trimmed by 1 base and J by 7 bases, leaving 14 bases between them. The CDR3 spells CASSLWGGEVEKLFF. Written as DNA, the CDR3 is TGCGCCAGCAGCTTGTGGGGGGGCGAGGTTGAAAAACTGTTTTTT.

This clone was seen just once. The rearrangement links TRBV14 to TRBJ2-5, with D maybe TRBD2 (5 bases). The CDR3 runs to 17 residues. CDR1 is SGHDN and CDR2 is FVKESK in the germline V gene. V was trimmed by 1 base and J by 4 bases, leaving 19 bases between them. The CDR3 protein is CASSQGARTLGRETQYF. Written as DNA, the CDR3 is TGTGCCAGCAGCCAAGGAGCCAGGACTCTAGGGAGAGAGACCCAGTACTTC.

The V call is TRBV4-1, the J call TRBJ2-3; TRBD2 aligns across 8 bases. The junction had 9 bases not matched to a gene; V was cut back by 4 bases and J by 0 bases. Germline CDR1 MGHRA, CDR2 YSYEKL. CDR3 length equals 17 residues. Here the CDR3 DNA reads TGCGCCAGCAGCCGCGAACTTAGCGGGACTAGCACAGATACGCAGTATTTT. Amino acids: CASSRELSGTSTDTQYF.

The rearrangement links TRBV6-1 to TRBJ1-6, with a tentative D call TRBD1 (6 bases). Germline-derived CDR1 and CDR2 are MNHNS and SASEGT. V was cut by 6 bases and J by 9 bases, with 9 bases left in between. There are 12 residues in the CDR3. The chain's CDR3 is CASRTGSSPLHF. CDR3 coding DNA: TGTGCCAGCAGGACAGGCAGTTCACCCCTCCACTTT.

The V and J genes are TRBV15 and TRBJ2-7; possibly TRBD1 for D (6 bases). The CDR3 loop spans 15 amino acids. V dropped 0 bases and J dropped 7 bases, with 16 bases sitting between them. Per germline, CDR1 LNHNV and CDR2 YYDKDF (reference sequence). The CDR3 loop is CATSRDPSGVGEQYF. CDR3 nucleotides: TGTGCCACCAGCAGAGACCCCTCAGGGGTGGGGGAGCAGTACTTC.

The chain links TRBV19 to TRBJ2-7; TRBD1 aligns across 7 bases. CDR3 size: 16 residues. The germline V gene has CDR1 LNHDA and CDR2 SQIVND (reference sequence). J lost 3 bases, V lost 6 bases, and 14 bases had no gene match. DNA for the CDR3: TGTGCCAGTAGGATGATAAGACAGGGCGTCTTCTACGAGCAGTACTTC. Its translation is CASRMIRQGVFYEQYF. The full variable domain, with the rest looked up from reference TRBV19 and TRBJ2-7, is DGGITQSPKYLFRKEGQNVTLSCEQNLNHDAMYWYRQDPGQGLRLIYYSQIVNDFQKGDIAEGYSVSREKKESFPLTVTSAQKNPTAFYLCASRMIRQGVFYEQYFGPGTRLTVT.

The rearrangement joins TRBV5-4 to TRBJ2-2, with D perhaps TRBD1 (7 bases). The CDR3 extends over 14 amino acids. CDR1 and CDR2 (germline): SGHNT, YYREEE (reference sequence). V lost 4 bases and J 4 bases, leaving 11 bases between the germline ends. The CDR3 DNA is TGTGCCAGCAGCGGAGGGGGCGGCACCGGGGAGCTGTTTTTT. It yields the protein CASSGGGGTGELFF.

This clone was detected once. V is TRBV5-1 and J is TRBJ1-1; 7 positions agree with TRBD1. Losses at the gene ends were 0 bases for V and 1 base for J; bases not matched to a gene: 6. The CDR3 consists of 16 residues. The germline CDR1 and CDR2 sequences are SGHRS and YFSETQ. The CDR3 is CASSLGAGGRNTEAFF. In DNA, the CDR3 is TGCGCCAGCAGCTTGGGGGCAGGGGGTAGGAACACTGAAGCTTTCTTT.

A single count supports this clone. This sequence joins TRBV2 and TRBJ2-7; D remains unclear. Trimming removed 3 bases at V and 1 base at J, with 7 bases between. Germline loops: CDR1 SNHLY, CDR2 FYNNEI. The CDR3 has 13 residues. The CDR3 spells CASSDLPSYEQYF. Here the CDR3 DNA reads TGTGCCAGCAGTGATCTCCCTTCCTACGAGCAGTACTTC.

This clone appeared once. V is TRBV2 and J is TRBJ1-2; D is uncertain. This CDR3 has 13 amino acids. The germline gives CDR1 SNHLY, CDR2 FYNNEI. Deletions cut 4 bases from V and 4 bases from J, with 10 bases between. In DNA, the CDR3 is TGTGCCAGCAGTGGGACCGAGGGCTATGGCTACACCTTC. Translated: CASSGTEGYGYTF. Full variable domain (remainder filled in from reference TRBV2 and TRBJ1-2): EPEVTQTPSHQVTQMGQEVILRCVPISNHLYFYWYRQILGQKVEFLVSFYNNEISEKSEIFDDQFSVERPDGSNFTLKIRSTKLEDSAMYFCASSGTEGYGYTFGSGTRLTVV.

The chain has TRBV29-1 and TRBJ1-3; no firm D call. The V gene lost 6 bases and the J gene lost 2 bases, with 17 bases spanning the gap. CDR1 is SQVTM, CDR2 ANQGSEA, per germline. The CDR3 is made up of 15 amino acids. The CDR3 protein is CSVMHQIGTGNTIYF. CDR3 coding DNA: TGCAGCGTGATGCACCAAATCGGGACTGGAAACACCATATATTTT.

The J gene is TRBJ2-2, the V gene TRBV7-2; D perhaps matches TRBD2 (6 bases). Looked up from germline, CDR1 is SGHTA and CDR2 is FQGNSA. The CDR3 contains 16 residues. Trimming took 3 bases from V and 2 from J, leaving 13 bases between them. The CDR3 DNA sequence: TGTGCCAGCAGCTTGAACGGGGGAGCTAACACCGGGGAGCTGTTTTTT. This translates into CASSLNGGANTGELFF. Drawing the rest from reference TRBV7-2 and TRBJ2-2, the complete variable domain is GAGVSQSPSNKVTEKGKDVELRCDPISGHTALYWYRQSLGQGLEFLIYFQGNSAPDKSGLPSDRFSAERTGGSVSTLTIQRTQQEDSAVYLCASSLNGGANTGELFFGEGSRLTVL.

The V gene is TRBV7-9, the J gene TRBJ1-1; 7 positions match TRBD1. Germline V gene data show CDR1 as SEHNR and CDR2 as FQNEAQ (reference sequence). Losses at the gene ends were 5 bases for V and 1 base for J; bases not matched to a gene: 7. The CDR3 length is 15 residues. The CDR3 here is CASSPGGQRNTEAFF. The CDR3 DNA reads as TGTGCCAGCAGCCCAGGGGGACAGCGGAACACTGAAGCTTTCTTT. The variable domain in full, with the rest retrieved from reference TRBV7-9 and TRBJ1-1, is DTGVSQNPRHKITKRGQNVTFRCDPISEHNRLYWYRQTLGQGPEFLTYFQNEAQLEKSRLLSDRFSAERPKGSFSTLEIQRTEQGDSAMYLCASSPGGQRNTEAFFGQGTRLTVV.

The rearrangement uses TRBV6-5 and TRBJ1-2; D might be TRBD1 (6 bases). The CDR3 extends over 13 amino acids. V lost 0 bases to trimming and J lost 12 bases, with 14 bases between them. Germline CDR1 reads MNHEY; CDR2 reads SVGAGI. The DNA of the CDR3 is TGTGCCAGCAGTTACTCAGGGGTAGAGGGGGACACCTTC. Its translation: CASSYSGVEGDTF.

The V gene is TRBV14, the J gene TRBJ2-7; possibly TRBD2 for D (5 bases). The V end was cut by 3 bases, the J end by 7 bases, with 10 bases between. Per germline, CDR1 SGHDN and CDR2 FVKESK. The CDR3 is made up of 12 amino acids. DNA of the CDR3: TGTGCCAGCAGCCAGACACTAGGGGAGCAGTACTTC. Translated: CASSQTLGEQYF.